A selection of T cell receptor beta chains follows, all from one sample in a study of cytomegalovirus exposure and HLA in healthy donors. Sequenced by immunoSEQ multiplex PCR; TCRdb stores in-frame clones only, minus some. The sample lists some 120,000 clones, around 79% occurring once. Sequenced input: PBMCs. The receptors come from a woman between 18 and 30 years old in good health and CMV-seronegative. The CDR3 runs from the conserved cysteine through the conserved F or W. A D gene is named only where the DNA matches it firmly. The size entry is marked missing in some rows and otherwise reads once, few, many or a size class.

>TRBJ1-1|NA|NA|15|TRBV10-1
CASSPDGTRNTEAFF
TGCGCCAGCAGTCCAGACGGGACACGGAACACTGAAGCTTTCTTT
>TRBJ1-5|NA|NA|18|TRBV27
CASNTPAQGSNSNQPQHF
TGTGCCAGCAACACCCCCGCGCAGGGCAGCAATAGCAATCAGCCCCAGCATTTT
>TRBJ2-2|NA|once|15|TRBV19
CASSMRPQVSGELFF
TGTGCCAGTAGTATGCGTCCTCAGGTTTCCGGGGAGCTGTTTTTT
>TRBJ2-3|TRBD2|NA|15|TRBV6-5
CASSQTSGEPDTQYF
TGTGCCAGCAGTCAGACTAGCGGGGAACCAGATACGCAGTATTTT
>TRBJ1-1|TRBD1|NA|14|TRBV5-1
CASSTTGGNTEAFF
TGCGCCAGCAGCACGACAGGGGGGAACACTGAAGCTTTCTTT
>TRBJ2-3|NA|NA|15|TRBV5-4
CASSFGQRATDTQYF
TGTGCCAGCAGCTTCGGACAGAGAGCCACAGATACGCAGTATTTT
>TRBJ1-1|NA|NA|13|TRBV11-2
CASSEGANTEAFF
TGTGCCAGCAGCGAAGGGGCAAACACTGAAGCTTTCTTT
>TRBJ1-1|NA|NA|15|TRBV5-4
CASIYTQGLVTEAFF
TGTGCCAGCATCTACACCCAGGGGCTAGTTACTGAAGCTTTCTTT
>TRBJ1-5|NA|NA|14|TRBV2
CASSDSNSNQPQHF
TGTGCCAGTTCAGACAGCAATAGCAATCAGCCCCAGCATTTT
>TRBJ1-2|NA|NA|15|TRBV5-6
CASTRPDRLYYGYTF
TGTGCCAGCACCCGACCCGACAGGCTGTACTATGGCTACACCTTC
>TRBJ2-1|NA|NA|18|TRBV13
CASCDRGSWTSGINEQFF
TGTGCCTCCTGTGACAGGGGGAGTTGGACTAGCGGAATCAATGAGCAGTTCTTC
>TRBJ2-3|NA|NA|14|TRBV7-6
CASSKGQITDTQYF
TGTGCCAGCAGCAAAGGACAGATTACAGATACGCAGTATTTT
>TRBJ1-4|NA|once|16|TRBV7-9
CASSLDDSEKMKKLFF
TGTGCCAGCAGCTTAGATGATAGTGAGAAAATGAAAAAACTGTTTTTT
>TRBJ1-1|NA|NA|16|TRBV19
CASSIASFPLNTEAFF
TGTGCCAGTAGTATTGCTAGTTTTCCCTTGAACACTGAAGCTTTCTTT
>TRBJ1-1|NA|NA|12|TRBV7-9
CASSHELGQAFF
TGTGCCAGCAGCCACGAGTTGGGGCAAGCTTTCTTT
>TRBJ1-2|NA|NA|17|TRBV6-1
CASSEPALGRRNYGYTF
TGTGCCAGCAGTGAACCCGCGTTGGGGCGCAGAAACTATGGCTACACCTTC
>TRBJ1-5|TRBD1|few|14|TRBV19
CASSTPGGYQPQHF
TGTGCCAGTAGCACCCCAGGGGGCTATCAGCCCCAGCATTTT
>TRBJ2-7|TRBD2|NA|16|TRBV5-1
CASSLGGGGLTYEQYF
TGCGCCAGCAGCTTGGGGGGCGGGGGTTTAACCTACGAGCAGTACTTC
>TRBJ1-5|NA|NA|16|TRBV30
CAWIVGVTGTYQPQHF
TGTGCCTGGATTGTAGGGGTGACAGGCACCTATCAGCCCCAGCATTTT
>TRBJ2-1|TRBD2|NA|17|TRBV19
CASSRGSGRGTWDEQFF
TGTGCCAGTAGTAGGGGTAGCGGGAGGGGAACGTGGGATGAGCAGTTCTTC
>TRBJ2-7|NA|NA|13|TRBV6-1
CASEVVAANEQYF
TGTGCCAGCGAGGTAGTTGCAGCGAACGAGCAGTACTTC
>TRBJ1-1|NA|NA|15|TRBV19
CASSIPGHANTEAFF
TGTGCCAGTAGTATCCCTGGGCACGCGAACACTGAAGCTTTCTTT
>TRBJ2-3|TRBD2|NA|12|TRBV5-4
CASSWETSGPYF
TGTGCCAGCAGCTGGGAGACTAGCGGGCCATATTTT
>TRBJ2-7|TRBD2|once|12|TRBV19
CAVGVAGGEQYF
TGTGCCGTGGGGGTAGCGGGTGGCGAGCAGTACTTC
>TRBJ2-1|NA|NA|14|TRBV6-5
CASSYSRGYNEQFF
TGTGCCAGCAGTTACTCCCGGGGCTACAATGAGCAGTTCTTC
>TRBJ1-2|TRBD1|NA|16|TRBV18
CASSPIGDRTNYGYTF
TGTGCCAGCTCACCTATTGGGGACAGGACGAACTATGGCTACACCTTC
>TRBJ2-3|TRBD2|NA|15|TRBV5-1
CASSFGPAGGYTQYF
TGCGCCAGCAGCTTTGGCCCAGCGGGAGGTTATACGCAGTATTTT
>TRBJ1-5|NA|NA|15|TRBV4-1
CASSQDGQAQFAQHF
TGCGCCAGCAGCCAAGATGGGCAGGCCCAATTCGCCCAGCATTTT
>TRBJ2-7|TRBD1|NA|15|TRBV6-5
CASSYRRTGAYEQYF
TGTGCCAGCAGTTATAGGCGGACAGGGGCCTACGAGCAGTACTTC
>TRBJ2-7|NA|NA|13|TRBV29-1
CSVEEGRGYEQYF
TGCAGCGTTGAAGAGGGTCGGGGGTACGAGCAGTACTTC
>TRBJ1-1|TRBD1|few|12|TRBV5-6
CASSLDRGTAFF
TGTGCCAGCAGCTTGGACAGGGGTACAGCTTTCTTT
>TRBJ2-1|TRBD1|once|14|TRBV6-5
CASSTQGDYNEQFF
TGTGCCAGCAGTACACAGGGGGACTACAATGAGCAGTTCTTC
>TRBJ2-1|NA|NA|16|TRBV18
CASSPQQESSYNEQFF
TGTGCCAGCTCACCACAACAGGAGAGCTCCTACAATGAGCAGTTCTTC
>TRBJ2-5|TRBD2|NA|18|TRBV4-2
CASSQVASGGGSPATQYF
TGTGCCAGCAGCCAAGTGGCTAGCGGGGGGGGCTCGCCGGCGACCCAGTACTTC
>TRBJ1-5|NA|NA|14|TRBV6-5
CASSESTGRQPQHF
TGTGCCAGCAGTGAATCAACAGGGAGACAGCCCCAGCATTTT